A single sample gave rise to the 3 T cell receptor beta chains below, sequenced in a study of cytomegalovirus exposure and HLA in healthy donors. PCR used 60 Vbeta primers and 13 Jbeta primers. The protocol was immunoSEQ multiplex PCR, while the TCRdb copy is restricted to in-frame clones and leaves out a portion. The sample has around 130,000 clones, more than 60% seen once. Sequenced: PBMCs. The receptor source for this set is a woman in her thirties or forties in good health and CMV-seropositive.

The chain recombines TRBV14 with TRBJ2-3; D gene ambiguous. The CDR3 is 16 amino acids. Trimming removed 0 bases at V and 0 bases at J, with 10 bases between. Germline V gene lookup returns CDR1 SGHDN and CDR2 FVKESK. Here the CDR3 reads CASSQEDTSSTDTQYF. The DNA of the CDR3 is TGTGCCAGCAGCCAAGAAGATACCAGTAGCACAGATACGCAGTATTTT.

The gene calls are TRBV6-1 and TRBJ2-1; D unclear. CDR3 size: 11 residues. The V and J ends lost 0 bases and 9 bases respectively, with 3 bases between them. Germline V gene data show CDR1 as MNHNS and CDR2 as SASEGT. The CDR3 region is CASSEAREQFF. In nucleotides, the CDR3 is TGTGCCAGCAGTGAAGCGCGTGAGCAGTTCTTC.

The CDR3 DNA reads as TGTGCCAGCAGTTACAGGGGGGGATTGGACTACGAGCAGTACTTC. This gives the protein CASSYRGGLDYEQYF. V usage is TRBV6-6 and J usage is TRBJ2-7; TRBD2 is a possible D gene (7 bases). Germline V gene sequence: CDR1 MNHNY, CDR2 SVGAGI (reference sequence). Between the trimmed V and J ends, which lost 2 bases and 3 bases, there was a span of 14 bases. This CDR3 comprises 15 residues.